These 7 T cell receptor beta chains came from one sample sequenced in a study of cytomegalovirus exposure and HLA in healthy donors. It was with 60 Vbeta and 13 Jbeta primers that the PCR ran. Libraries were prepared by immunoSEQ multiplex PCR; TCRdb keeps only in-frame clonotypes and omits some of them. This sample carries 130,000 to 150,000 clones, approximately 79% of them seen once, and the ten largest clones take 0.5% to 0.85%. Sequencing input: PBMCs. The receptor source for this set is a male donor in good health and CMV-seronegative.

This clone was detected once. CDR3 sequence reads: CASRLDSFNQPQHF. The CDR3 DNA sequence: TGTGCCAGTAGGCTGGACAGCTTTAATCAGCCCCAGCATTTT. The chain joins TRBV19 to TRBJ1-5, with D maybe TRBD1 (6 bases). Germline assignment: CDR1 LNHDA and CDR2 SQIVND (reference sequence). The CDR3 is 14 amino acids. V dropped 6 bases and J dropped 4 bases, with 13 bases sitting between them.

The chain links TRBV7-6 to TRBJ2-7, with D possibly TRBD1 on 6 matching bases. The germline gives CDR1 SGHVS, CDR2 FNYEAQ. With 1 base removed from V and 7 bases from J, the gap between germline ends came to 11 bases. CDR3 length: 13 residues. The CDR3 sequence: CASSLESQGEQYF. The CDR3 DNA sequence: TGTGCCAGCAGCTTAGAAAGCCAGGGGGAGCAGTACTTC.

The V call is TRBV6-5, the J call TRBJ1-2; 7 nucleotides align to TRBD1. Unmatched junction bases numbered 5, after V lost 5 bases and J lost 5 bases. The CDR3 runs to 13 residues. From germline, CDR1 is MNHEY and CDR2 SVGAGI. The CDR3 region is CASSTTGEYGYTF. CDR3 nucleotides: TGTGCCAGCAGTACCACAGGGGAATATGGCTACACCTTC.

V usage is TRBV18 and J usage is TRBJ1-1; 9 bases are a match to TRBD1. The CDR3 is 15 amino acids. The trim removed 3 bases at V and 5 bases at J, leaving 7 bases unmatched. CDR1 is KGHSH and CDR2 is LQKENI in the germline V gene. The CDR3 reads CASSPPTGGGTEAFF. CDR3 nucleotides: TGTGCCAGCTCACCGCCAACAGGGGGCGGGACTGAAGCTTTCTTT.

The sample holds a few counts of this clone. The V and J genes are TRBV4-3 and TRBJ2-7, with 9 bases aligning to TRBD2. CDR3 size: 15 residues. Germline V gene sequence: CDR1 LGHNA, CDR2 YSLEER. The V gene end was trimmed by 0 bases and the J gene end by 0 bases; junction bases not matched to a gene: 0. The CDR3 spells CASSQETSGSYEQYF. CDR3 DNA sequence: TGCGCCAGCAGCCAAGAGACTAGCGGCTCCTACGAGCAGTACTTC.

The chain combines TRBV2 with TRBJ1-2, with D perhaps TRBD1 (5 bases). This CDR3 contains 15 residues. V was cut by 1 base and J by 0 bases, with 9 bases left in between. CDR1 SNHLY and CDR2 FYNNEI come from the germline V gene. The CDR3 DNA reads TGTGCCAGCAGTGAAGTAGGGGCATCTAACTATGGCTACACCTTC. Its protein is CASSEVGASNYGYTF.

The rearrangement uses TRBV6-7 and TRBJ1-6, with TRBD1 as a possible D gene (5 bases). TRBV6-7 is given ORF status, its function remaining uncertain. The CDR3 has 20 amino acids. V lost 0 bases and J 5 bases, leaving 23 bases between the germline ends. CDR3: CASSYSDSGGRVGHNSPLHF. For the CDR3, the DNA is TGTGCCAGCAGTTACTCAGACTCCGGGGGTAGGGTGGGTCATAATTCACCCCTCCACTTT.